The 30 T cell receptor beta chains listed next were all sequenced from one sample in a study of blood T cell repertoires in COVID-19. Using immunoSEQ multiplex PCR, the repertoire was profiled, and TCRdb retains in-frame clones only, with some absent. The sample shows approximately 220,000 clones, approximately 90% of them seen only once. Sequencing was performed on peripheral blood. These receptors originate from a man aged 55 to 70 who had recovered from COVID-19.

V and J are TRBV7-2 and TRBJ2-3, with TRBD2 matching 10 bases. This CDR3 has 14 residues. V lost 6 bases to trimming and J lost 0 bases; unmatched junction nucleotides: 0. The germline V gene has CDR1 SGHTA and CDR2 FQGNSA. CDR3 in DNA: TGTGCCAGCAGGGGACTAGCGAGCACAGATACGCAGTATTTT. It codes for CASRGLASTDTQYF.

This clone turned up a few times. The chain links TRBV14 to TRBJ1-3; D may be TRBD1 (5 bases). This CDR3 comprises 18 residues. Trimming removed 0 bases from V and 5 bases from J, with 20 bases in between. Germline V gene data show CDR1 as SGHDN and CDR2 as FVKESK. The CDR3: CASSQEGWGRTIRNTIYF. DNA of the CDR3: TGTGCCAGCAGCCAAGAGGGATGGGGGAGGACCATCAGAAACACCATATATTTT.

The chain joins TRBV6-2 or TRBV6-3 to TRBJ1-4, with 7 bases matching TRBD1. The J segment lost 5 bases and the V segment lost 5 bases, leaving 8 bases of the junction unmatched. CDR3 size: 15 residues. In germline, CDR1 is MNHEY, CDR2 SVGEGT. CDR3 sequence (DNA): TGTGCCAGCAGTAAACATGGGACAGCAAATGAAAAACTGTTTTTT. Amino acid sequence: CASSKHGTANEKLFF.

This chain joins TRBV7-8 and TRBJ2-5, with D perhaps matching TRBD2 (6 bases). This CDR3 is built from 15 residues. Looked up from germline, CDR1 is SGHVS and CDR2 is FQNEAQ. V was cut by 3 bases and J by 0 bases, with 11 bases left in between. The chain's CDR3 is CASSFVGGNQETQYF. The CDR3 nucleotides are TGTGCCAGCAGCTTCGTGGGGGGTAACCAAGAGACCCAGTACTTC. The variable domain in full, completed from reference TRBV7-8 and TRBJ2-5, reads GAGVSQSPRYKVAKRGQDVALRCDPISGHVSLFWYQQALGQGPEFLTYFQNEAQLDKSGLPSDRFFAERPEGSVSTLKIQRTQQEDSAVYLCASSFVGGNQETQYFGPGTRLLVL.

This clone was picked up one time. The chain uses TRBV5-1 and TRBJ2-5; TRBD2 might be the D (7 bases). This CDR3 comprises 14 residues. V was pared by 4 bases and J by 4 bases, with 14 bases between. The germline gives CDR1 SGHRS, CDR2 YFSETQ. For the CDR3, the DNA is TGCGCCAGCAGCCCACAAGGGGGGGGAGAGACCCAGTACTTC. This encodes CASSPQGGGETQYF.

The chain carries TRBV27 and TRBJ2-1; 10 bases are a match to TRBD1. Looked up from germline, CDR1 is MNHEY and CDR2 is SMNVEV (reference sequence). This CDR3 has 14 amino acids. The V and J ends lost 7 bases and 5 bases, in that order; junction bases with no gene match: 5. For the CDR3, the DNA is TGTGCCAGCAACTCCGGGACAGGGGACAATGAGCAGTTCTTC. It yields the protein CASNSGTGDNEQFF.

The rearrangement joins TRBV7-2 to TRBJ2-5, with D perhaps matching TRBD1 (6 bases). The CDR3 is made up of 15 amino acids. Germline lookup yields CDR1 SGHTA and CDR2 FQGNSA. The V gene lost 4 bases and the J gene lost 0 bases, with 12 bases spanning the gap. CDR3 in amino acids: CASSSSGHYQETQYF. CDR3 DNA sequence: TGTGCCAGCAGCTCATCGGGACACTACCAAGAGACCCAGTACTTC.

This sequence joins TRBV3-1 (or the pseudogene TRBV3-2) and TRBJ1-3; D is perhaps TRBD1 (5 bases). The CDR3 is made up of 13 amino acids. The V end was cut by 1 base, the J end by 4 bases, with 5 bases between. Germline lookup yields CDR1 LGHDT and CDR2 YNNKEL (reference sequence). CDR3 sequence reads: CASSQGQGNTIYF. CDR3 nucleotide sequence: TGTGCCAGCAGCCAAGGACAGGGAAACACCATATATTTT.

The CDR3 is CASSLEARSEQFF. The DNA of the CDR3 is TGTGCCAGCAGCTTAGAGGCCAGGTCAGAGCAGTTCTTC. The V gene is TRBV7-9, the J gene TRBJ2-1; D is ambiguous. The CDR3 extends over 13 amino acids. Germline values: CDR1 SEHNR, CDR2 FQNEAQ (reference sequence). V was pared by 1 base and J by 10 bases, with 11 bases between.

The V gene is TRBV6-5, the J gene TRBJ2-1, with TRBD1 as a possible D gene (6 bases). V lost 2 bases and J 6 bases, leaving 14 bases between the germline ends. The germline V gene has CDR1 MNHEY and CDR2 SVGAGI. This CDR3 is 15 amino acids long. The CDR3 sequence: CASSYQGQYVNEQFF. The CDR3 nucleotides read TGTGCCAGCAGTTACCAGGGACAATATGTCAATGAGCAGTTCTTC.

For the CDR3, the DNA is TGTGCCTGGAGAAGTAGCGGGACAGATACGCAGTATTTT. This gives the protein CAWRSSGTDTQYF. The chain couples TRBV30 to TRBJ2-3, with 7 bases that match TRBD2. Trimming took 3 bases from V and 3 from J; bases not matched to a gene: 3. This CDR3 is built from 13 residues. Per germline, CDR1 GTSNPN and CDR2 SVGIG (reference sequence).

The J gene is TRBJ2-5, the V gene TRBV5-5; the D gene is possibly TRBD2 (5 bases). Germline assignment: CDR1 SGHKS and CDR2 YYEKEE (reference sequence). The V gene lost 5 bases and the J gene lost 14 bases, with 19 bases spanning the gap. This CDR3 spans 12 amino acids. The CDR3 is CASSTPLPGIYF. CDR3 coding DNA: TGTGCCAGCAGTACCCCCTTGCCGGGGATCTACTTC.

The table lists this clone with a count of one. The V call is TRBV30, the J call TRBJ1-1; 10 bases fit TRBD1. The CDR3 is 15 amino acids. The V gene end was trimmed by 3 bases and the J gene end by 7 bases; junction bases not matched to a gene: 11. CDR1 and CDR2 (germline): GTSNPN, SVGIG (reference sequence). CDR3 bases: TGTGCCTGGAGGACAGCCGGGACAGGGGTTTATGAAGCTTTCTTT. Translation: CAWRTAGTGVYEAFF.

This chain joins TRBV19 and TRBJ2-3; D is perhaps TRBD2 (6 bases). Trimming took 4 bases from V and 2 from J, leaving 16 bases between them. This CDR3 is built from 16 residues. CDR1 is LNHDA and CDR2 is SQIVND in the germline V gene (reference sequence). The CDR3 coding sequence is TGTGCCAGTAGTACGGCGGGACGGAGGGACACAGATACGCAGTATTTT. Protein product: CASSTAGRRDTDTQYF.

The chain carries TRBV18 and TRBJ2-7, with a possible D match to TRBD1 (6 bases). This CDR3 region has 15 residues. CDR1 and CDR2 (germline): KGHSH, LQKENI. The V and J ends lost 3 bases and 3 bases respectively, with 15 bases between them. The CDR3 sequence: CASSPNPGQNYEQYF. In nucleotides, the CDR3 is TGTGCCAGCTCACCCAACCCCGGACAGAACTACGAGCAGTACTTC.

The chain employs TRBV12-3 or TRBV12-4 and TRBJ2-7; D may be TRBD1 (5 bases). This CDR3 spans 12 amino acids. The V and J ends lost 5 bases and 3 bases respectively, with 8 bases between them. CDR3 sequence (DNA): TGTGCCAGCAGTGGGCAGGGCTACGAGCAGTACTTC. It codes for CASSGQGYEQYF.

The chain joins TRBV7-2 to TRBJ1-2; 9 bases agree with TRBD1. The germline CDR1 and CDR2 sequences are SGHTA and FQGNSA. The CDR3 totals 15 residues. The junction had 9 bases not matched to a gene; V was cut back by 5 bases and J by 5 bases. The CDR3 protein is CASSRGGDRVYGYTF. DNA for the CDR3: TGTGCCAGCAGCCGGGGAGGGGACAGGGTTTATGGCTACACCTTC.

At least ten counts were recorded for this clone. The chain combines TRBV30 with TRBJ1-2; D uncertain. Trimming left V 2 bases short and J 2 bases short, with 12 bases between. There are 14 residues in the CDR3. Germline values: CDR1 GTSNPN, CDR2 SVGIG (reference sequence). The CDR3 region has the DNA TGTGCCTGGAGTTCCAACCCACGGAACTATGGCTACACCTTC. Residues: CAWSSNPRNYGYTF.

The CDR3 sequence is CASSSGGGLSYEQYF. As DNA, the CDR3 is TGTGCCAGCAGCTCGGGGGGGGGCCTCTCCTACGAGCAGTACTTC. The chain recombines TRBV7-2 with TRBJ2-7; TRBD2 matches 8 bases. In germline, CDR1 is SGHTA, CDR2 FQGNSA. V was pared by 4 bases and J by 0 bases, with 5 bases of the junction left unmatched. The CDR3 loop spans 15 amino acids. Full variable domain (remainder filled in from reference TRBV7-2 and TRBJ2-7): GAGVSQSPSNKVTEKGKDVELRCDPISGHTALYWYRQSLGQGLEFLIYFQGNSAPDKSGLPSDRFSAERTGGSVSTLTIQRTQQEDSAVYLCASSSGGGLSYEQYFGPGTRLTVT.

The V and J genes are TRBV20-1 and TRBJ1-1, with D unresolved. The CDR3 is 11 residues long. The germline V gene has CDR1 DFQATT and CDR2 SNEGSKA (reference sequence). Trimming left V 6 bases short and J 4 bases short, with 9 bases between. This CDR3 is CSAPLGTEAFF. The CDR3 region has the DNA TGCAGTGCCCCCCTAGGCACTGAAGCTTTCTTT.

V is TRBV4-1 and J is TRBJ2-3, with unresolved D. The CDR3 has 15 residues. Germline V gene lookup returns CDR1 MGHRA and CDR2 YSYEKL. The V end was cut by 4 bases, the J end by 1 base, with 12 bases between. The CDR3 protein is CASSRERVGTDTQYF. The CDR3 DNA follows: TGCGCCAGCAGCCGCGAGCGAGTGGGCACAGATACGCAGTATTTT.

The CDR3 loop is CASFPGTGRRGSSGANVLTF. For the CDR3, the DNA is TGCGCCAGCTTCCCCGGGACAGGGAGAAGAGGATCCTCTGGGGCCAACGTCCTGACTTTC. The J gene is TRBJ2-6, the V gene TRBV5-1, with 9 bases that match TRBD1. This CDR3 is built from 20 residues. CDR1 SGHRS and CDR2 YFSETQ come from the germline V gene. V lost 7 bases, J lost 0 bases, and 17 bases stayed unmatched. Combining the CDR3 with reference TRBV5-1 and TRBJ2-6 gives the whole variable domain KAGVTQTPRYLIKTRGQQVTLSCSPISGHRSVSWYQQTPGQGLQFLFEYFSETQRNKGNFPGRFSGRQFSNSRSEMNVSTLELGDSALYLCASFPGTGRRGSSGANVLTFGAGSRLTVL.

This clone was picked up one time. The chain links TRBV9 to TRBJ2-5, with D maybe TRBD1 (6 bases). CDR1 is SGDLS and CDR2 is YYNGEE in the germline V gene. V was shortened by 2 bases and J by 2 bases, with 10 bases between the two germline ends. The CDR3 contains 14 residues. The DNA for the CDR3 is TGTGCCAGCAGCGTCTCACAGGGACAAGAGACCCAGTACTTC. Amino acid sequence: CASSVSQGQETQYF.

This sequence joins TRBV15 and TRBJ1-1; D unresolved. The V gene's germline CDR1 is LNHNV and CDR2 YYDKDF (reference sequence). The CDR3 extends over 12 amino acids. Trimming shortened V by 1 base and J by 3 bases, and 3 bases separated the two germline ends. CDR3 sequence reads: CATSRADTEAFF. In nucleotides, the CDR3 is TGTGCCACCAGCAGAGCGGACACTGAAGCTTTCTTT.

The DNA for the CDR3 is TGTGCCAGTAGTCGGGTCAGCAATCAGCCCCAGCATTTT. Translated, it gives CASSRVSNQPQHF. This chain joins TRBV19 and TRBJ1-5; D unclear. The CDR3 has 13 residues. Per the germline V gene, CDR1 is LNHDA and CDR2 is SQIVND (reference sequence). The V end was cut by 5 bases, the J end by 1 base, with 6 bases between.

The chain links TRBV11-1 to TRBJ2-1; 9 bases map to TRBD2. In germline, CDR1 is SGHAT, CDR2 FQDESV (reference sequence). The CDR3 is made up of 15 amino acids. J lost 3 bases, V lost 4 bases, and 4 bases had no gene match. The CDR3 DNA follows: TGTGCCAGCAGCTCGGGACTAGCCCACTACAATGAGCAGTTCTTC. It translates to CASSSGLAHYNEQFF.

J is TRBJ2-1 and V is TRBV3-1 (or the pseudogene TRBV3-2), with D perhaps TRBD2 (6 bases). Germline-derived CDR1 and CDR2 are LGHDT and YNNKEL (reference sequence). V shed 4 bases and J shed 10 bases, with 20 bases lying between them. CDR3 length: 15 amino acids. The CDR3 here is CASSLNRDLATEQFF. The CDR3 DNA follows: TGTGCCAGCAGCCTCAACCGGGACTTGGCTACGGAGCAGTTCTTC.

This chain connects TRBV7-3 to TRBJ1-1; TRBD1 aligns across 8 bases. CDR3 length equals 15 residues. The V gene end was trimmed by 8 bases and the J gene end by 5 bases; junction bases not matched to a gene: 13. Germline CDR1 reads SGHTA; CDR2 reads FQGTGA. DNA of the CDR3: TGTGCCAGCCAGGACAGGGCCAGGTCGGGGACTGAAGCTTTCTTT. This codes for CASQDRARSGTEAFF.

The V call is TRBV20-1, the J call TRBJ1-3; 7 nucleotides match TRBD1. The germline V gene has CDR1 DFQATT and CDR2 SNEGSKA (reference sequence). The CDR3 runs 11 residues. J gave up 10 bases and V 5 bases, and 5 bases lay outside the gene matches. The CDR3 sequence is CSAAQGPTIYF. The DNA for the CDR3 is TGCAGTGCTGCACAGGGGCCTACCATATATTTT.

The chain recombines TRBV27 with TRBJ2-3; D possibly corresponds to TRBD1 (6 bases). V lost 7 bases to trimming and J lost 4 bases, with 12 bases between them. CDR3 length equals 13 residues. CDR1 and CDR2 (germline): MNHEY, SMNVEV (reference sequence). CDR3 loop: CASNRQAADTQYF. As DNA, the CDR3 is TGTGCCAGCAATCGACAGGCCGCAGATACGCAGTATTTT.